This TCR beta chain was identified in a study of OX40 agonist ivuxolimab in advanced cancers. Study as a whole: The eligibility criteria allowed prior anti-PD-1, anti-PD-L1 or anti-CTLA-4 therapy, and about 40% had some. Among those treated, three patients had partial responses, one with hepatocellular carcinoma and two with cutaneous melanoma.

From germline, CDR1 is SEHNR and CDR2 FQNEAQ (reference sequence). The CDR3 loop spans 14 amino acids. Trimming removed 1 base at V and 6 bases at J, with 10 bases between. A word on this clone: Its antigen is unidentified.

Study conclusions and caveats: Near-lowest levels of clonal expansion characterized partial responders at 0.1-3.0 mg/kg.

The method was immunoSEQ multiplex PCR; TCRdb's version includes in-frame clones alone and lacks a portion of them. The table lists about 21,000 clones, about four fifths of them singletons. The chain combines TRBV7-9 with TRBJ2-1; possible D gene TRBD1, 6 bases. This TCR was recovered from an adult with an advanced solid tumor such as melanoma, head and neck, liver or kidney cancer. The sequenced sample was CD4+ or CD8+ T cells sorted from blood, obtained in a trial of the OX40 agonist ivuxolimab. The CDR3 reads CASSLGGPANEQFF. The CDR3 DNA is TGTGCCAGCAGCTTAGGGGGGCCCGCCAATGAGCAGTTCTTC.